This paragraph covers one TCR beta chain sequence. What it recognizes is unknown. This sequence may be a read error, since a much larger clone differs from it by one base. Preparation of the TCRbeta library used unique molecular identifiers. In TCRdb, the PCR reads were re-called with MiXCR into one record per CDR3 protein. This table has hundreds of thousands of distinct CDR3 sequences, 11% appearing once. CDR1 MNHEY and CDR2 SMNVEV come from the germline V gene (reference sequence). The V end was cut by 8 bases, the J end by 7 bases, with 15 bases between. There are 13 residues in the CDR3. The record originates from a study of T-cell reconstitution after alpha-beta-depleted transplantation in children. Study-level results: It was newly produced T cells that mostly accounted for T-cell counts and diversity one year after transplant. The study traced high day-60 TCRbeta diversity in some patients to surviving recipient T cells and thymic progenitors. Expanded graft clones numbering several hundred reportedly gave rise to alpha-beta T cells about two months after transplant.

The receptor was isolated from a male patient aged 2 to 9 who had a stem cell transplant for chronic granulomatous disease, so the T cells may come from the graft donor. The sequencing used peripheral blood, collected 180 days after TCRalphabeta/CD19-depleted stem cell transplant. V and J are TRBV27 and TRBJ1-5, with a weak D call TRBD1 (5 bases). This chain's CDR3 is CASCRVGDQPQHF. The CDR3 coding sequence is TGTGCCAGCTGCCGGGTCGGGGACCAGCCCCAGCATTTT.